One and the same sample provided the 26 T cell receptor beta chains below, sequenced in a study of cytomegalovirus exposure and HLA in healthy donors. Assay used: immunoSEQ multiplex PCR; TCRdb lists only in-frame clones, some missing. Of 180,000 or so clones listed, roughly 86% are singletons. Input material: PBMCs. These receptors were obtained from a man aged 18 to 35 in good health and CMV-seropositive.

This clone was observed once. In DNA, the CDR3 is TGTGCCAGCAGCTGGGGAGGGGCCCCAAATGAGCAGTTCTTC. The encoded protein is CASSWGGAPNEQFF. This chain links TRBV5-4 with TRBJ2-1; 7 positions match TRBD2. The CDR3 length is 14 residues. Germline values: CDR1 SGHNT, CDR2 YYREEE (reference sequence). V was pared by 3 bases and J by 7 bases, with 7 bases of the junction left unmatched.

This sequence joins TRBV27 and TRBJ2-5; D may be TRBD2 (6 bases). V lost 3 bases to trimming and J lost 1 base, with 6 bases between them. This CDR3 is 13 amino acids long. Germline V gene data show CDR1 as MNHEY and CDR2 as SMNVEV (reference sequence). This CDR3 is CASSFGSQETQYF. The DNA of the CDR3 is TGTGCCAGCAGTTTCGGGAGCCAAGAGACCCAGTACTTC.

The chain couples TRBV15 to TRBJ2-1; 10 nucleotides agree with TRBD2. This CDR3 is 14 amino acids long. V lost 1 base and J lost 12; bases outside the gene matches: 6. CDR1 is LNHNV, CDR2 YYDKDF, per germline (reference sequence). The CDR3 region is CATSRVVLAGPQFF. The CDR3 DNA reads as TGTGCCACCAGCAGAGTGGTACTAGCGGGACCGCAGTTCTTC.

This clone was counted only a few times. CDR3: CASSPPRSTEAFF. Written as DNA, the CDR3 is TGTGCCAGCAGCCCTCCTCGGAGCACTGAAGCTTTCTTT. The chain links TRBV6-6 to TRBJ1-1; D is unresolved. There are 13 residues in the CDR3. V lost 6 bases, J lost 4 bases, and 12 bases lay in between. Germline CDR1 is MNHNY and CDR2 is SVGAGI (reference sequence).

The CDR3 DNA sequence: TGCGCCAGCAGCTTGGCCGGGACAGGGAGAGAGACCCAGTACTTC. Residues: CASSLAGTGRETQYF. The J gene is TRBJ2-5, the V gene TRBV5-1, with 9 positions matching TRBD1. Germline trimming cut 0 bases from V and 4 bases from J; bases unmatched to any gene: 4. CDR1 is SGHRS, CDR2 YFSETQ, per germline. CDR3 length equals 15 residues.

The chain recombines TRBV7-3 with TRBJ2-1; 12 bases fit TRBD2. The CDR3 length is 18 residues. V was clipped by 2 bases and J by 0 bases; unmatched bases: 5. CDR1 and CDR2 (germline): SGHTA, FQGTGA. CDR3 bases: TGTGCCAGCAGCTTATCTGGACTAGCGGGGCTCTCCTACAATGAGCAGTTCTTC. Translated: CASSLSGLAGLSYNEQFF. The whole variable domain, remainder taken from reference TRBV7-3 and TRBJ2-1, is GAGVSQTPSNKVTEKGKYVELRCDPISGHTALYWYRQSLGQGPEFLIYFQGTGAADDSGLPNDRFFAVRPEGSVSTLKIQRTERGDSAVYLCASSLSGLAGLSYNEQFFGPGTRLTVL.

This clone was detected a few times. This chain links TRBV6-4 with TRBJ2-3, with 12 bases matching TRBD2. CDR1 and CDR2 from the germline V gene are MRHNA and SNTAGT. The ends lost 8 bases at V and 4 bases at J; junction bases unmatched: 7. This CDR3 comprises 15 residues. The CDR3 DNA is TGTGCCAGCGGACCTAGCGGGGGGGCACCAGATACGCAGTATTTT. Translated: CASGPSGGAPDTQYF.

The chain links TRBV11-2 to TRBJ2-1, with TRBD2 matching 8 bases. This CDR3 has 16 amino acids. Germline V gene data show CDR1 as SGHAT and CDR2 as FQNNGV. The V segment lost 6 bases and the J segment 6 bases; nucleotides outside the gene matches: 13. CDR3 sequence reads: CASSPFREGGSNEQFF. The DNA for the CDR3 is TGTGCCAGCAGTCCTTTTCGGGAGGGGGGCTCCAATGAGCAGTTCTTC.

The gene calls are TRBV2 and TRBJ1-1, with 11 bases lining up with TRBD1. The CDR3 runs to 16 residues. With V trimmed by 5 bases and J by 0 bases, 5 bases remained unmatched. Per germline, CDR1 SNHLY and CDR2 FYNNEI. The CDR3 DNA follows: TGTGCCAGCAGTATCGGGACAGGGGGTGTGAACACTGAAGCTTTCTTT. Translated, it gives CASSIGTGGVNTEAFF.

The chain couples TRBV18 to TRBJ1-5, with a possible D match to TRBD1 (6 bases). Trimming shortened V by 6 bases and J by 2 bases, and 14 bases separated the two germline ends. Germline CDR1 KGHSH, CDR2 LQKENI. This CDR3 is built from 15 residues. Here the CDR3 reads CASSPDRSRNQPQHF. CDR3 nucleotides: TGTGCCAGCTCCCCCGACAGGAGTCGCAATCAGCCCCAGCATTTT.

The gene calls are TRBV6-5 and TRBJ1-2; 7 bases are shared with TRBD1. Germline CDR1 MNHEY, CDR2 SVGAGI. The length of the CDR3 is 15 residues. V lost 5 bases and J lost 2; bases outside the gene matches: 8. DNA for the CDR3: TGTGCCAGCAGTCTCGACAGGGAGTGGAACTATGGCTACACCTTC. This gives the protein CASSLDREWNYGYTF.

The chain uses TRBV30 and TRBJ1-1; 7 nucleotides align to TRBD1. Germline-derived CDR1 and CDR2 are GTSNPN and SVGIG (reference sequence). The CDR3 spans 13 residues. V lost 3 bases to trimming and J lost 5 bases; unmatched junction nucleotides: 6. In DNA, the CDR3 is TGTGCCTGGAGGACAGGGCGAGGAACTGAAGCTTTCTTT. Amino acid sequence: CAWRTGRGTEAFF.

In this sample, this clone turned up once. CDR3 residues: CASSFFGASGIGRDTQYF. CDR3 bases: TGTGCCAGCAGCTTCTTTGGGGCTAGCGGGATTGGTAGAGATACGCAGTATTTT. The V and J genes are TRBV7-2 and TRBJ2-3, with 9 bases that match TRBD2. CDR1 is SGHTA, CDR2 FQGNSA, per germline. Trimming removed 3 bases from V and 5 bases from J; junction bases left unmatched: 15. The CDR3 has 18 residues. Drawing the rest from reference TRBV7-2 and TRBJ2-3, the complete variable domain is GAGVSQSPSNKVTEKGKDVELRCDPISGHTALYWYRQSLGQGLEFLIYFQGNSAPDKSGLPSDRFSAERTGGSVSTLTIQRTQQEDSAVYLCASSFFGASGIGRDTQYFGPGTRLTVL.

J is TRBJ2-1 and V is TRBV29-1, with 7 bases identical to TRBD2. The V and J ends lost 7 bases and 7 bases, in that order; junction bases with no gene match: 7. The CDR3 sequence is 12 residues long. The germline V gene has CDR1 SQVTM and CDR2 ANQGSEA. The CDR3 region has the DNA TGCAGCGCTTTCTGGCGGGGGAATGAGCAGTTCTTC. This translates into CSAFWRGNEQFF.

V usage is TRBV5-6 and J usage is TRBJ1-2; D not resolved. The CDR3 is made up of 12 amino acids. Germline lookup yields CDR1 SGHDT and CDR2 YYEEEE. Trimming shortened V by 4 bases and J by 4 bases, and 8 bases separated the two germline ends. CDR3 in amino acids: CASSSGPYGYTF. The CDR3 bases are TGTGCCAGCAGCAGCGGCCCCTATGGCTACACCTTC.

Comments on this clone: At the DNA level, this CDR3 is encoded by other sequences in the same sample as well. The gene calls are TRBV5-1 and TRBJ2-1; 9 positions agree with TRBD2. V lost 4 bases, J lost 4 bases, and 6 bases stayed unmatched. This CDR3 has 15 amino acids. Germline loops: CDR1 SGHRS, CDR2 YFSETQ. The CDR3 here is CASSAAGGAYNEQFF. The CDR3 DNA reads TGCGCCAGCAGCGCGGCGGGGGGGGCTTACAATGAGCAGTTCTTC.

The V call is TRBV9, the J call TRBJ2-2; D unresolved. V lost 1 base to trimming and J lost 0 bases, with 10 bases between them. The CDR3 sequence is 16 residues long. Germline V lookup: CDR1 SGDLS, CDR2 YYNGEE. CDR3 DNA sequence: TGTGCCAGCAGCGTACGGAGTATTTCGAACACCGGGGAGCTGTTTTTT. Protein product: CASSVRSISNTGELFF.

The rearrangement uses TRBV5-4 and TRBJ1-3; D is ambiguous. Trimming pared 0 bases from V and 0 bases from J, leaving 7 bases between. The CDR3 loop spans 15 amino acids. Germline V gives CDR1 SGHNT, CDR2 YYREEE (reference sequence). The CDR3 reads CASSLDTVSGNTIYF. Here the CDR3 DNA reads TGTGCCAGCAGCTTGGACACAGTCTCTGGAAACACCATATATTTT. The whole variable domain, filled in from reference TRBV5-4 and TRBJ1-3, reads ETGVTQSPTHLIKTRGQQVTLRCSSQSGHNTVSWYQQALGQGPQFIFQYYREEENGRGNFPPRFSGLQFPNYSSELNVNALELDDSALYLCASSLDTVSGNTIYFGEGSWLTVV.

The DNA of the CDR3 is TGTGCCAGCAGTGGACAGGGCAGATACAATGAGCAGTTCTTC. Translating it yields CASSGQGRYNEQFF. This chain uses TRBV2 with TRBJ2-1, with TRBD1 matching over 7 bases. J was trimmed by 4 bases and V by 4 bases; bases with no gene match: 4. The CDR3 contains 14 residues. CDR1 and CDR2 (germline): SNHLY, FYNNEI.

CDR3 in amino acids: CAWSVLGTGEYGELFF. The DNA for the CDR3 is TGTGCCTGGAGTGTACTTGGAACTGGAGAATACGGGGAGCTGTTTTTT. The chain is built from TRBV30 and TRBJ2-2; D unclear. Trimming left V 0 bases short and J 7 bases short, with 18 bases between. CDR1 GTSNPN and CDR2 SVGIG come from the germline V gene (reference sequence). CDR3 length: 16 residues.

This chain joins TRBV7-8 and TRBJ2-1, with 13 bases that match TRBD2. CDR3 length: 19 residues. Germline loops: CDR1 SGHVS, CDR2 FQNEAQ. Trimming cost V 5 bases and J 0 bases; bases outside gene matches: 10. The CDR3 protein is CASSLGLAGLQSSYNEQFF. DNA for the CDR3: TGTGCCAGCAGCCTGGGACTAGCGGGGCTTCAAAGCTCCTACAATGAGCAGTTCTTC.

This clone was detected only once. This chain uses TRBV23-1 with TRBJ1-1; a possible D gene is TRBD1 (6 bases). TRBV23-1 counts as an open reading frame of uncertain function. The V end lost 2 bases, the J end lost 5 bases, and 15 bases lay between the germline ends. This CDR3 spans 15 amino acids. CDR3 sequence (DNA): TGCGCCAGCAGTCAAACCCCACAGGGATGGACTGAAGCTTTCTTT. Its protein product is CASSQTPQGWTEAFF.

V is TRBV6-5 and J is TRBJ2-7; D possibly corresponds to TRBD1 (6 bases). Germline-derived CDR1 and CDR2 are MNHEY and SVGAGI. The V and J ends lost 2 bases and 0 bases respectively, with 11 bases between them. This CDR3 is 15 amino acids long. In DNA, the CDR3 is TGTGCCAGCAGTTACAGTGTCAGGGGCTCCTACGAGCAGTACTTC. Protein sequence: CASSYSVRGSYEQYF.

The chain uses TRBV30 and TRBJ2-3; 7 positions match TRBD2. The ends lost 0 bases at V and 3 bases at J; junction bases unmatched: 12. This CDR3 region has 17 residues. CDR1 and CDR2 from the germline V gene are GTSNPN and SVGIG (reference sequence). DNA for the CDR3: TGTGCCTGGAGTGTAGGTCTAGGACTAGGAGGGACAGATACGCAGTATTTT. Amino acids: CAWSVGLGLGGTDTQYF.

This clone occurred a few times. J is TRBJ1-5 and V is TRBV4-1; D is undetermined. This CDR3 region has 14 residues. In germline, CDR1 is MGHRA, CDR2 YSYEKL. The V end was cut by 0 bases, the J end by 4 bases, with 7 bases between. The CDR3 coding sequence is TGCGCCAGCAGCCAAGAGTGGAGGAATCAGCCCCAGCATTTT. Its translation is CASSQEWRNQPQHF.

This clone was counted between two and nine times. V and J are TRBV27 and TRBJ1-2; no clear D. Germline V lookup: CDR1 MNHEY, CDR2 SMNVEV (reference sequence). V was clipped by 6 bases and J by 3 bases, with 11 bases between them. The CDR3 runs to 13 residues. The CDR3 reads CASSSSPDYGYTF. The CDR3 DNA sequence: TGTGCCAGCAGCTCCAGTCCAGACTATGGCTACACCTTC.